Shown below are 26 T cell receptor beta chains from a single sample sequenced in a study of Tregs in tolerant kidney transplant recipients (dated by TCRdb to between 2018 and 2021). The transplants used related donors along with nonmyeloablative bone marrow transplantation, and in the human trials mixed chimerism was transient. Library preparation used the immunoSEQ multiplex PCR assay. The table comes from immuneACCESS by way of TCRdb, which keeps in-frame sequences with V and J called. Part of the clones is missing from these tables; in studies checked, under half for an unresolved V gene and the rest for unknown reasons. For this sample there are about 81,000 clones; 91% appear just once. The biggest ten clones account for about 1.6% of the sample. Sequenced material: CD4+ T cells from blood (PBMCs), taken 24 months after the transplant. Every receptor here comes from a human patient who received a combined kidney and bone marrow transplant. Once a transplant has taken place, some T cells may be donor derived.

In this sample, this clone turned up once. CDR3 coding DNA: TGTGCCGCCGCGGGAACACAGGGGGGATTAGCAGATACGCAGTATTTT. This codes for CAAAGTQGGLADTQYF. The V call is TRBV10-3, the J call TRBJ2-3, with 8 bases fitting TRBD1. Germline-derived CDR1 and CDR2 are ENHRY and SYGVKD. V lost 11 bases and J lost 4; bases outside the gene matches: 17. The CDR3 sequence is 16 residues long.

This chain connects TRBV2 to TRBJ2-2, with 7 nucleotides matching TRBD1. CDR3 length equals 16 residues. Looked up from germline, CDR1 is SNHLY and CDR2 is FYNNEI. V was clipped by 6 bases and J by 3 bases; unmatched bases: 10. The DNA for the CDR3 is TGTGCCAGCAGCCCCAGGGGGATGTGGGACACCGGGGAGCTGTTTTTT. Protein product: CASSPRGMWDTGELFF.

This chain joins TRBV18 and TRBJ1-1, with 7 nucleotides matching TRBD1. Trimming at V came to 2 bases and at J to 3 bases, leaving 3 bases not matched to a gene. Germline V gene lookup returns CDR1 KGHSH and CDR2 LQKENI. CDR3 length: 14 residues. DNA of the CDR3: TGTGCCAGCTCACCAGTTGGACAGGACACTGAAGCTTTCTTT. It yields the protein CASSPVGQDTEAFF.

This chain links TRBV18 with TRBJ2-4; 10 nucleotides line up with TRBD1. V lost 3 bases, J lost 6 bases, and 5 bases stayed unmatched. This CDR3 comprises 15 residues. Germline assignment: CDR1 KGHSH and CDR2 LQKENI. The CDR3 sequence: CASSPGTGVGNIQYF. CDR3 DNA: TGTGCCAGCTCACCGGGGACAGGGGTTGGAAACATTCAGTACTTC.

The V call is TRBV4-3, the J call TRBJ1-1; D is ambiguous. Germline-derived CDR1 and CDR2 are LGHNA and YSLEER. Trimming removed 6 bases at V and 1 base at J, with 9 bases between. The CDR3 is 13 residues long. The DNA of the CDR3 is TGCGCCAGCAGATGGGAGACGAACACTGAAGCTTTCTTT. As protein: CASRWETNTEAFF.

The chain combines TRBV14 with TRBJ1-2; 9 bases are a match to TRBD1. The J segment lost 4 bases and the V segment lost 3 bases, leaving 6 bases of the junction unmatched. The length of the CDR3 is 15 residues. Germline CDR1 SGHDN, CDR2 FVKESK. In nucleotides, the CDR3 is TGTGCCAGCAGCCATACCGGGACAGGGACCTATGGCTACACCTTC. Amino acid sequence: CASSHTGTGTYGYTF.

The chain combines TRBV7-6 with TRBJ1-5, with 9 bases lining up with TRBD1. This CDR3 contains 15 residues. After removal of 8 bases from V and 1 base from J, the junction contained 6 bases not matched to a gene. The V gene's germline CDR1 is SGHVS and CDR2 FNYEAQ. CDR3 coding DNA: TGTGCCAGCTGGTCCGGGACAGGGAGCAATCAGCCCCAGCATTTT. It yields the protein CASWSGTGSNQPQHF.

J is TRBJ2-3 and V is TRBV4-2, with 11 bases fitting TRBD2. This CDR3 has 17 amino acids. CDR1 and CDR2 from the germline V gene are LGHNA and YNFKEQ. V was clipped by 3 bases and J by 6 bases; unmatched bases: 11. The CDR3 sequence: CASSHGTSGGTVDTQYF. CDR3 nucleotides: TGTGCCAGCAGCCATGGGACTAGCGGCGGCACAGTGGATACGCAGTATTTT.

J is TRBJ2-3 and V is TRBV25-1, with TRBD2 matching over 9 bases. Germline V lookup: CDR1 MGHDK, CDR2 SYGVNS. With 1 base clipped from V and 6 bases from J, the junction kept 8 bases outside the gene matches. There are 16 residues in the CDR3. The CDR3: CASSESWRGGSDTQYF. The CDR3 coding sequence is TGTGCCAGCAGTGAATCTTGGCGGGGGGGTTCTGATACGCAGTATTTT.

The rearrangement links TRBV7-9 to TRBJ1-1; D gene uncertain. The CDR3 runs to 15 residues. Trimming shortened V by 1 base and J by 1 base, and 10 bases separated the two germline ends. Per germline, CDR1 SEHNR and CDR2 FQNEAQ (reference sequence). The CDR3 DNA reads as TGTGCCAGCAGCTTAGATCTACAGACGAACACTGAAGCTTTCTTT. Its protein is CASSLDLQTNTEAFF.

This chain links TRBV6-1 with TRBJ2-1; TRBD1 agrees at 7 bases. The germline CDR1 and CDR2 sequences are MNHNS and SASEGT. CDR3 length: 15 residues. V gave up 2 bases and J gave up 0 bases; unmatched junction bases: 1. The CDR3 loop reads CASSEQGDSYNEQFF. The DNA of the CDR3 is TGTGCCAGCAGTGAACAGGGGGACTCCTACAATGAGCAGTTCTTC.

This clone was observed a single time. This chain uses TRBV5-1 with TRBJ1-3; D possibly corresponds to TRBD1 (5 bases). The CDR3 length is 15 residues. In germline, CDR1 is SGHRS, CDR2 YFSETQ. Between the trimmed V and J ends, which lost 1 base and 1 base, there was a span of 9 bases. DNA for the CDR3: TGCGCCAGCAGCTTGTCAGCAGGGTCTGGAAACACCATATATTTT. Translation gives CASSLSAGSGNTIYF.

This clone was counted once. The gene calls are TRBV7-2 and TRBJ2-7; a possible D gene is TRBD2 (5 bases). The CDR3 covers 16 residues. Germline V gene sequence: CDR1 SGHTA, CDR2 FQGNSA. V dropped 5 bases and J dropped 4 bases, with 21 bases sitting between them. The CDR3 loop reads CASSIHAGFDGYEQYF. In DNA, the CDR3 is TGTGCCAGCAGCATACACGCGGGTTTTGATGGGTACGAGCAGTACTTC.

This chain uses TRBV7-2 with TRBJ1-2; no reliable D call. This CDR3 spans 13 amino acids. Germline V gives CDR1 SGHTA, CDR2 FQGNSA. V lost 6 bases to trimming and J lost 1 base, with 9 bases between them. CDR3 in DNA: TGTGCCAGCAGTCCAACAGTTAACTATGGCTACACCTTC. Translating gives CASSPTVNYGYTF. The variable domain in full, with the rest retrieved from reference TRBV7-2 and TRBJ1-2, is GAGVSQSPSNKVTEKGKDVELRCDPISGHTALYWYRQSLGQGLEFLIYFQGNSAPDKSGLPSDRFSAERTGGSVSTLTIQRTQQEDSAVYLCASSPTVNYGYTFGSGTRLTVV.

This rearrangement joins TRBV7-2 to TRBJ1-1, with a weak D call TRBD1 (6 bases). This CDR3 has 15 residues. Trimming cost V 1 base and J 4 bases, with 13 bases left between them. Germline V gives CDR1 SGHTA, CDR2 FQGNSA. The CDR3 DNA reads TGTGCCAGCAGCTTAGGCTACAGGGTAGGCACTGAAGCTTTCTTT. It is translated as CASSLGYRVGTEAFF. Drawing the rest from reference TRBV7-2 and TRBJ1-1, the complete variable domain is GAGVSQSPSNKVTEKGKDVELRCDPISGHTALYWYRQSLGQGLEFLIYFQGNSAPDKSGLPSDRFSAERTGGSVSTLTIQRTQQEDSAVYLCASSLGYRVGTEAFFGQGTRLTVV.

This clone is a singleton in its sample. The V call is TRBV5-1, the J call TRBJ1-4; maybe TRBD1 (5 bases). CDR1 and CDR2 from the germline V gene are SGHRS and YFSETQ. Trimming cost V 7 bases and J 7 bases, with 17 bases left between them. This CDR3 contains 14 residues. CDR3 in DNA: TGCGCCAGCTCCTCCCACGACAGATCTGAAAAACTGTTTTTT. This gives the protein CASSSHDRSEKLFF.

The chain uses TRBV15 and TRBJ2-3, with D possibly matching TRBD1 (5 bases). The CDR3 sequence is 15 residues long. The ends were cut back, 3 bases at V and 4 bases at J, with 14 bases in the middle. CDR1 and CDR2 (germline): LNHNV, YYDKDF (reference sequence). The CDR3 region is CATSSALGAADTQYF. CDR3 nucleotides: TGTGCCACCAGCAGCGCTCTTGGGGCGGCAGATACGCAGTATTTT.

The gene calls are TRBV7-2 and TRBJ2-1, with TRBD2 as a possible D gene (5 bases). The CDR3 is 16 residues long. V was shortened by 3 bases and J by 0 bases, with 12 bases between the two germline ends. Germline CDR1 SGHTA, CDR2 FQGNSA. CDR3 region: CASSFIGMSSYNEQFF. CDR3 DNA: TGTGCCAGCAGCTTTATCGGGATGAGCTCCTACAATGAGCAGTTCTTC.

The chain couples TRBV5-1 to TRBJ2-7, with 7 bases aligning to TRBD2. CDR3 length: 15 residues. Germline V gene data show CDR1 as SGHRS and CDR2 as YFSETQ. J gave up 3 bases and V 4 bases, and 10 bases lay outside the gene matches. This chain's CDR3 is CASSGGRGEVYEQYF. The CDR3 bases are TGCGCCAGCAGCGGGGGGAGGGGTGAAGTCTACGAGCAGTACTTC.

The chain uses TRBV5-1 and TRBJ1-2; D not certain. The V gene's germline CDR1 is SGHRS and CDR2 YFSETQ. Trimming stripped 5 bases from V and 3 bases from J, with 26 bases between. The CDR3 totals 18 residues. The CDR3 DNA sequence: TGCGCCAGCAGATCTTACCAAACCTGGACTCTAACCCACTATGGCTACACCTTC. Protein product: CASRSYQTWTLTHYGYTF.

A few counts support this clone. This chain joins TRBV5-6 and TRBJ2-7, with D hard to call. Trimming cost V 4 bases and J 2 bases, with 10 bases left between them. Germline V CDR1 and CDR2: SGHDT, YYEEEE. The CDR3 length is 13 residues. CDR3 sequence: CASSVSGTYEQYF. The DNA for the CDR3 is TGTGCCAGCAGCGTCTCAGGAACCTACGAGCAGTACTTC.

This chain joins TRBV5-8 and TRBJ2-5, with 7 positions matching TRBD2. Germline assignment: CDR1 SGHTS and CDR2 YDEGEE. With V trimmed by 3 bases and J by 3 bases, 5 bases remained unmatched. CDR3 size: 14 residues. CDR3 DNA sequence: TGTGCCAGCAGCTACACTGGGGGGGAAGAGACCCAGTACTTC. This encodes CASSYTGGEETQYF.

V is TRBV28 and J is TRBJ2-1; D may be TRBD2 (6 bases). V was cut by 6 bases and J by 0 bases, with 12 bases left in between. There are 15 residues in the CDR3. Germline values: CDR1 MDHEN, CDR2 SYDVKM. CDR3 coding DNA: TGTGCCAGCAGCGCCGGGACTCCCTCCTACAATGAGCAGTTCTTC. Translating it yields CASSAGTPSYNEQFF. The full variable domain, completed using reference TRBV28 and TRBJ2-1, is DVKVTQSSRYLVKRTGEKVFLECVQDMDHENMFWYRQDPGLGLRLIYFSYDVKMKEKGDIPEGYSVSREKKERFSLILESASTNQTSMYLCASSAGTPSYNEQFFGPGTRLTVL.

Notes on this clone: Likely a read error: the CDR3 ends without its conserved phenylalanine or tryptophan. This sequence joins TRBV11-2 and TRBJ2-3; TRBD2 might be the D (6 bases). CDR1 is SGHAT, CDR2 FQNNGV, per germline. The V end was cut by 6 bases, the J end by 0 bases, with 22 bases between. This CDR3 is built from 18 residues. CDR3 amino acids: CASRLRTGVDLSTDTQYL. The CDR3 DNA follows: TGTGCCAGCAGACTTAGAACGGGAGTGGACTTAAGCACAGATACGCAGTATCTT.

The rearrangement uses TRBV5-4 and TRBJ2-5, with TRBD2 matching over 13 bases. The end of the DNA is better explained by TRBJ2-7, so the J call may be wrong. The CDR3 has 15 residues. Germline V gene lookup returns CDR1 SGHNT and CDR2 YYREEE (reference sequence). The CDR3 loop is CASSWTSGSSYEQYF. CDR3 bases: TGTGCCAGCAGCTGGACTAGCGGGAGCTCCTACGAGCAGTACTTC.

The chain combines TRBV5-4 with TRBJ2-1; no definite D call. Germline assignment: CDR1 SGHNT and CDR2 YYREEE (reference sequence). Trimming took 4 bases from V and 4 from J, leaving 12 bases between them. This CDR3 comprises 14 residues. CDR3 amino acids: CASSPTLDYNEQFF. In DNA, the CDR3 is TGTGCCAGCAGCCCGACACTCGATTACAATGAGCAGTTCTTC.